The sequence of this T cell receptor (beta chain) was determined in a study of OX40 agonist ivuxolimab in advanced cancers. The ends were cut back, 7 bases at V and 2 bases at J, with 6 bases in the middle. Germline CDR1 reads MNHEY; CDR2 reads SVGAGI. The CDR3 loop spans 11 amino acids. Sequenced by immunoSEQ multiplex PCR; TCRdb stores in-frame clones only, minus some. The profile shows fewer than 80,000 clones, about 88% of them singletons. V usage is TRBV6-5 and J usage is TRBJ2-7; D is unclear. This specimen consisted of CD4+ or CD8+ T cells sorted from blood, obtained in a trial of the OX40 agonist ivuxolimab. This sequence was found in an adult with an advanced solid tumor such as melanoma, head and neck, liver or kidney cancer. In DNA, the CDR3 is TGTGCCAGCACCCGAGCCTACGAGCAGTACTTC. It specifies CASTRAYEQYF.